This entry describes one TCR beta chain. This sample is part of a study of blood T cell repertoires in COVID-19. Study-level background: PBMCs, B-cell-depleted T cells, or T cells provided the cDNA or gDNA that made up the material.

Per the authors' pipeline: Amplification of reference gene primers provided the estimated nucleated cell counts. TCRdb's copy holds only in-frame clones and misses some; the assay was immunoSEQ multiplex PCR. The V and J calls and clone size are taken from that table; D and trimming were inferred from the DNA. There are some 180,000 clones in the sample; approximately 91% occur only once, and about a sixth lies in the top ten. Germline V gene sequence: CDR1 MDHEN, CDR2 SYDVKM. The CDR3 is 17 residues long. The V end lost 7 bases, the J end lost 1 base, and 19 bases lay between the germline ends. The chain has TRBV28 and TRBJ2-2, with a possible D match to TRBD1 (6 bases). The clonotype was recovered from a man aged 50 to 60 with COVID-19, enrolled during active disease. What was sequenced was peripheral blood. CDR3 residues: CASMGARGSQNTGELFF. The CDR3 nucleotides are TGTGCCAGCATGGGGGCGCGTGGTTCCCAGAACACCGGGGAGCTGTTTTTT.